The 27 T cell receptor beta chains reported below all come from one sample, sequenced in a study of regulatory T cells in long-lasting Graves disease. The authors built TCR beta libraries using iRepertoire HTBI primers and Arm-PCR of CDR3 regions. MiXCR, applied by TCRdb to the multiplex PCR reads, yields one record per CDR3 protein. The sample lists 420,000 or so distinct CDR3 sequences, about a quarter seen once, with about 27% in the top ten. The time point was: persistent/refractory GD, antithyroid drugs over 5 years with positive TRAb. From PBMCs, RNA was extracted and then used to make the TCR library. This material consisted of peripheral blood mononuclear cells (PBMCs), taken when the disease was refractory, from a patient treated with antithyroid drugs. Receptors originate from a female donor with Graves disease.

The sample holds a few counts of this clonotype. The gene calls are TRBV28 and TRBJ2-5; a possible D gene is TRBD1 (5 bases). The CDR3 runs 16 residues. From germline, CDR1 is MDHEN and CDR2 SYDVKM. V was trimmed by 3 bases and J by 0 bases, leaving 14 bases between them. CDR3 coding DNA: TGTGCCAGCAGTTTTTTAAGGGGTTTCAACCAAGAGACCCAGTACTTC. Translated: CASSFLRGFNQETQYF.

The V and J genes are TRBV6-2 or TRBV6-3 and TRBJ2-2, with 8 bases fitting TRBD2. CDR3 length equals 16 residues. V was clipped by 6 bases and J by 1 base; unmatched bases: 7. CDR1 is MNHEY, CDR2 SVGEGT, per germline. The CDR3 region is CASSANSGVNTGELFF. In DNA form, the CDR3 reads TGTGCCAGCAGCGCTAATAGCGGGGTGAACACCGGGGAGCTGTTTTTT.

This chain links TRBV7-6 with TRBJ2-4; maybe TRBD1 (5 bases). Germline V gene sequence: CDR1 SGHVS, CDR2 FNYEAQ. The V and J ends lost 4 bases and 2 bases respectively, with 15 bases between them. The length of the CDR3 is 16 residues. The CDR3 DNA is TGTGCCAGCAGCTCCCGGGCAGGGCGGTCCAAAAACATTCAGTACTTC. This sequence encodes CASSSRAGRSKNIQYF.

This clonotype turned up a few times. The chain couples TRBV29-1 to TRBJ2-7, with 7 bases identical to TRBD1. The germline V gene encodes CDR1 SQVTM and CDR2 ANQGSEA. The CDR3 contains 15 residues. V lost 3 bases and J lost 1; bases outside the gene matches: 9. This chain's CDR3 is CSVEFFGTVSYEQYF. CDR3 DNA sequence: TGCAGCGTTGAGTTCTTCGGGACAGTATCCTACGAGCAGTACTTC.

This clonotype has more than one count but fewer than ten. The V gene is TRBV30, the J gene TRBJ1-5; no definite D call. Germline CDR1 is GTSNPN and CDR2 is SVGIG (reference sequence). The V end lost 4 bases, the J end lost 0 bases, and 7 bases lay between the germline ends. This CDR3 region has 13 residues. The CDR3 sequence is CAWTGSSNQPQHF. The DNA of the CDR3 is TGTGCCTGGACAGGCAGTAGCAATCAGCCCCAGCATTTT. Variable domain in full (rest from reference TRBV30 and TRBJ1-5): SQTIHQWPATLVQPVGSPLSLECTVEGTSNPNLYWYRQAAGRGLQLLFYSVGIGQISSEVPQNLSASRPQDRQFILSSKKLLLSDSGFYLCAWTGSSNQPQHFGDGTRLSIL.

The sample holds many counts of this clonotype. This CDR3 reads CASCEARDYEQYF. Here the CDR3 DNA reads TGTGCCAGCTGCGAGGCTCGAGACTACGAGCAGTACTTC. This chain joins TRBV2 and TRBJ2-7, with unresolved D. Trimming stripped 8 bases from V and 3 bases from J, with 14 bases between. This CDR3 has 13 residues. Germline CDR1 SNHLY, CDR2 FYNNEI.

This clonotype was seen more than once but under ten times. The CDR3 nucleotides are TGTGCCAGCTACCCCAGGGGCGTGAACACTGAAGCTTTCTTT. It is translated as CASYPRGVNTEAFF. V usage is TRBV6-1 and J usage is TRBJ1-1; a possible D gene is TRBD1 (6 bases). The V gene's germline CDR1 is MNHNS and CDR2 SASEGT. V was clipped by 8 bases and J by 0 bases, with 13 bases between them. CDR3 length equals 14 residues.

V and J are TRBV2 and TRBJ1-1, with a tentative D call TRBD1 (5 bases). This CDR3 has 14 residues. The V gene lost 6 bases and the J gene lost 11 bases, with 22 bases spanning the gap. CDR1 SNHLY and CDR2 FYNNEI come from the germline V gene. CDR3 sequence (DNA): TGTGCCAGCAGCCCCTGGGGCAGGGCCGAAAGGGCTTTCTTT. As protein: CASSPWGRAERAFF.

This clonotype was counted only a few times. The chain joins TRBV27 to TRBJ2-7; possible D gene TRBD2, 6 bases. V gave up 3 bases and J gave up 2 bases, with 14 bases separating them. This CDR3 is 15 amino acids long. The V gene's germline CDR1 is MNHEY and CDR2 SMNVEV (reference sequence). CDR3 sequence reads: CASSFYGGETYEQYF. CDR3 DNA sequence: TGTGCCAGCAGTTTCTATGGCGGGGAAACCTACGAGCAGTACTTC.

This clonotype was found a few times. The gene calls are TRBV3-1 and TRBJ2-3; weak D call: TRBD1 (6 bases). The ends were cut back, 6 bases at V and 3 bases at J, with 7 bases in the middle. The CDR3 loop spans 12 amino acids. Germline CDR1 is LGHDT and CDR2 is YNNKEL (reference sequence). This CDR3 reads CASSQGTDTQYF. The CDR3 DNA is TGTGCCAGCAGTCAGGGGACAGATACGCAGTATTTT.

The chain uses TRBV16 and TRBJ1-2, with D unresolved. The CDR3 length is 13 residues. Trimming took off 3 bases at V and 5 bases at J, with 10 bases between the two ends. Germline CDR1 and CDR2: KGHSY and FQNENV. DNA of the CDR3: TGTGCCAGCAGCCAGGAGAATTCTTATGGCTACACCTTC. Amino acid sequence: CASSQENSYGYTF.

This clonotype came up many times. CDR3: CAVAGTVYSYEQYF. In DNA form, the CDR3 reads TGTGCCGTGGCGGGGACAGTATACTCCTACGAGCAGTACTTC. The chain recombines TRBV28 with TRBJ2-7; weak D call: TRBD1 (7 bases). The CDR3 covers 14 residues. Germline CDR1 reads MDHEN; CDR2 reads SYDVKM. Trimming took 11 bases from V and 0 from J, leaving 17 bases between them.

This clonotype was detected a few times. This sequence joins TRBV30 and TRBJ1-2, with D perhaps TRBD1 (5 bases). The CDR3 sequence is 13 residues long. The V and J ends lost 8 bases and 2 bases respectively, with 15 bases between them. Germline CDR1 is GTSNPN and CDR2 is SVGIG (reference sequence). In DNA form, the CDR3 reads TGTGCCGGGGGGACGCTGGGAAACTATGGCTACACCTTC. Translated, it gives CAGGTLGNYGYTF.

The chain employs TRBV19 and TRBJ2-1; D is undetermined. Germline CDR1 LNHDA, CDR2 SQIVND (reference sequence). The CDR3 has 17 amino acids. The germline V and J ends were trimmed by 5 bases and 3 bases, with 20 bases remaining between them. CDR3 in amino acids: CASSLRMSGGLYNEQFF. The CDR3 nucleotides read TGTGCCAGTAGTCTCAGGATGTCCGGCGGTCTCTACAATGAGCAGTTCTTC.

There are many counts of this clonotype. The gene calls are TRBV2 and TRBJ1-4; a weak D match, TRBD1 (5 bases). V lost 8 bases to trimming and J lost 4 bases, with 14 bases between them. Germline V gene lookup returns CDR1 SNHLY and CDR2 FYNNEI. The CDR3 is 14 amino acids. The CDR3 nucleotides are TGTGCCAGCGGTCCGGGGCGGAGTAATGAAAAACTGTTTTTT. Encoded protein: CASGPGRSNEKLFF.

In DNA, the CDR3 is TGTGCCAGCAGACTTACAGCGAATCAGCCCCAGCATTTT. As protein: CASRLTANQPQHF. The chain uses TRBV2 and TRBJ1-5; D gene unclear. Germline CDR1 SNHLY, CDR2 FYNNEI. This CDR3 is built from 13 residues. Trimming removed 6 bases at V and 4 bases at J, with 10 bases between.

The chain recombines TRBV7-6 with TRBJ1-4, with TRBD1 matching 7 bases. The CDR3 is made up of 15 amino acids. V trimming: 5 bases; J trimming: 6 bases; junction bases outside the gene matches: 9. Germline assignment: CDR1 SGHVS and CDR2 FNYEAQ. CDR3 sequence reads: CASSLRQGRDEKLFF. The CDR3 DNA reads TGTGCCAGCAGCCTCCGACAGGGAAGGGATGAAAAACTGTTTTTT.

A word on this clonotype: The junction and the germline gene differ at one end; a read error may be behind it. The CDR3 DNA is TGTGCCAGCAGCCCGGACAGAAACACTGGAGCTTTCTTT. This codes for CASSPDRNTGAFF. The chain carries TRBV3-1 and TRBJ1-1; D is possibly TRBD1 (6 bases). CDR1 and CDR2 from the germline V gene are LGHDT and YNNKEL (reference sequence). The CDR3 totals 13 residues. Looking up the rest from reference TRBV3-1 and TRBJ1-1 gives the full variable domain: DTAVSQTPKYLVTQMGNDKSIKCEQNLGHDTMYWYKQDSKKFLKIMFSYNNKELIINETVPNRFSPKSPDKAHLNLHINSLELGDSAVYFCASSPDRNTGAFFGQGTRLTVV.

In this sample, this clonotype turned up many times. The chain employs TRBV2 and TRBJ1-4; 9 bases are shared with TRBD1. CDR3 length: 16 residues. V was pared by 9 bases and J by 5 bases, with 13 bases of the junction left unmatched. Germline-derived CDR1 and CDR2 are SNHLY and FYNNEI. The CDR3 is CARGTTGGSGNEKLFF. The CDR3 DNA reads TGTGCCAGAGGGACGACAGGGGGAAGTGGGAATGAAAAACTGTTTTTT.

This clonotype was observed a few times. V gene TRBV20-1 combines with J gene TRBJ2-7, with D possibly TRBD2 on 6 matching bases. The ends were cut back, 5 bases at V and 2 bases at J, with 16 bases in the middle. The CDR3 totals 14 residues. The V gene's germline CDR1 is DFQATT and CDR2 SNEGSKA (reference sequence). This CDR3 is CSAGDSNGAYEQYF. The CDR3 DNA is TGCAGTGCTGGGGACTCGAACGGGGCCTACGAGCAGTACTTC.

This clonotype was recorded a few times. The chain combines TRBV15 with TRBJ1-1, with 8 bases that match TRBD1. V shed 5 bases and J 1 base; nucleotides not matched to a gene: 3. The CDR3 is made up of 14 amino acids. CDR1 and CDR2 (germline): LNHNV, YYDKDF (reference sequence). The CDR3 DNA sequence: TGTGCCACCAGCGCAGGGGGCTCGAACACTGAAGCTTTCTTT. This encodes CATSAGGSNTEAFF.

This chain links TRBV19 with TRBJ2-7; TRBD2 aligns across 10 bases. Germline CDR1 reads LNHDA; CDR2 reads SQIVND (reference sequence). After removal of 6 bases from V and 2 bases from J, the junction contained 4 bases not matched to a gene. The CDR3 extends over 14 amino acids. The CDR3 nucleotides are TGTGCCAGTAGCGATAGCGGGAGGCCCTACGAGCAGTACTTC. This gives the protein CASSDSGRPYEQYF.

The CDR3 sequence: CASSLVAGGYSKETQYF. CDR3 nucleotides: TGTGCCAGCAGCTTAGTCGCAGGGGGGTATTCTAAAGAGACCCAGTACTTC. This sequence joins TRBV7-6 and TRBJ2-5, with D perhaps TRBD1 (7 bases). V lost 1 base, J lost 3 bases, and 18 bases lay in between. There are 17 residues in the CDR3. Germline V gives CDR1 SGHVS, CDR2 FNYEAQ.

V and J are TRBV6-2 or TRBV6-3 and TRBJ1-5; D possibly corresponds to TRBD1 (5 bases). The CDR3 extends over 14 amino acids. The germline V gene has CDR1 MNHEY and CDR2 SVGEGT. The germline V and J ends were trimmed by 11 bases and 4 bases, with 18 bases remaining between them. The CDR3 spells CALAGVEGNQPQHF. As DNA, the CDR3 is TGTGCCCTTGCGGGGGTAGAGGGTAATCAGCCCCAGCATTTT.

In this sample, this clonotype turned up a few times. The gene calls are TRBV6-1 and TRBJ2-7, with D possibly matching TRBD1 (5 bases). Germline V gives CDR1 MNHNS, CDR2 SASEGT. The V and J ends lost 10 bases and 3 bases respectively, with 19 bases between them. The CDR3 contains 14 residues. The CDR3 nucleotides are TGTGCCACCATAAAGGGGTCTGGAAACTACGAGCAGTACTTC. It yields the protein CATIKGSGNYEQYF.

This clonotype has just a few counts. This chain connects TRBV28 to TRBJ2-7; the match to TRBD1 covers 8 bases. Germline CDR1 and CDR2: MDHEN and SYDVKM. V lost 7 bases, J lost 3 bases, and 5 bases stayed unmatched. The CDR3 is made up of 13 amino acids. CDR3 loop: CASKTGGGYEQYF. The CDR3 DNA reads TGTGCCAGCAAAACAGGGGGTGGCTACGAGCAGTACTTC. Using reference TRBV28 and TRBJ2-7 for the parts outside the CDR3, the full variable domain is DVKVTQSSRYLVKRTGEKVFLECVQDMDHENMFWYRQDPGLGLRLIYFSYDVKMKEKGDIPEGYSVSREKKERFSLILESASTNQTSMYLCASKTGGGYEQYFGPGTRLTVT.

This clonotype was detected many times. This chain links TRBV12-3 or TRBV12-4 with TRBJ1-1; 9 nucleotides match TRBD1. Unmatched junction bases numbered 3, after V lost 7 bases and J lost 6 bases. This CDR3 is 12 amino acids long. The CDR3 is CASTGQGPEAFF. CDR3 coding DNA: TGTGCCAGCACGGGACAGGGACCTGAAGCTTTCTTT.